A single sample gave rise to the 22 T cell receptor beta chains below, sequenced in a study of T cell repertoires in cytomegalovirus infection. TCRdb redid the calling of the reads with MiXCR, one entry per CDR3 protein. The data contain under 850,000 distinct CDR3 sequences, less than 40% of them singletons. The sequencing sample was made of PBMCs. The receptors here all came from a human donor in good health (CMV status not recorded). Some clones in this sample may be carry-over from other donors' samples.

The rearrangement joins TRBV2 to TRBJ1-4; TRBD1 is a possible D gene (6 bases). The CDR3 totals 15 residues. CDR1 and CDR2 (germline): SNHLY, FYNNEI. Trimming took off 4 bases at V and 0 bases at J, with 9 bases between the two ends. CDR3 sequence reads: CASSVQGATNEKLFF. CDR3 nucleotides: TGTGCCAGCAGTGTACAGGGAGCAACTAATGAAAAACTGTTTTTT.

The chain recombines TRBV19 with TRBJ2-1; tentative D call: TRBD2 (6 bases). V lost 6 bases, J lost 5 bases, and 14 bases lay in between. The CDR3 loop spans 14 amino acids. Germline V gene sequence: CDR1 LNHDA, CDR2 SQIVND (reference sequence). Here the CDR3 reads CASRMRGTHNEQFF. The CDR3 coding sequence is TGTGCCAGTAGGATGCGGGGTACCCACAATGAGCAGTTCTTC.

This clonotype was recorded a few times. V is TRBV7-6 and J is TRBJ2-7, with D tentatively TRBD1 (5 bases). The CDR3 contains 17 residues. The germline V and J ends were trimmed by 0 bases and 0 bases, with 15 bases remaining between them. Germline CDR1 and CDR2: SGHVS and FNYEAQ. The CDR3 here is CASSLADSPPPSYEQYF. The CDR3 nucleotides are TGTGCCAGCAGCTTAGCCGACAGTCCACCCCCCTCCTACGAGCAGTACTTC.

This rearrangement joins TRBV20-1 to TRBJ1-3, with D unclear. The CDR3 is 18 amino acids. Germline values: CDR1 DFQATT, CDR2 SNEGSKA (reference sequence). The ends were cut back, 0 bases at V and 1 base at J, with 19 bases in the middle. The CDR3 DNA reads as TGCAGTGCTAGAGATTCAGTGGACCGATTCGTTTCTGGAAACACCATATATTTT. It encodes CSARDSVDRFVSGNTIYF.

Comments on this clonotype: A much more abundant neighbour one base away suggests this may be a read error. This rearrangement joins TRBV7-2 to TRBJ2-7; unclear D gene. CDR1 and CDR2 from the germline V gene are SGHTA and FQGNSA. This CDR3 has 11 amino acids. V shed 4 bases and J shed 4 bases, with 5 bases lying between them. CDR3 loop: CASSYRYEQYF. The CDR3 DNA reads as TGTGCCAGCAGCTACCGGTACGAGCAGTACTTC.

The rearrangement links TRBV27 to TRBJ1-1, with a possible D match to TRBD1 (5 bases). V lost 1 base and J lost 5, with 14 bases in between. The CDR3 is 15 amino acids. Per the germline V gene, CDR1 is MNHEY and CDR2 is SMNVEV (reference sequence). This CDR3 is CASSLFGGKRTEAFF. For the CDR3, the DNA is TGTGCCAGCAGTTTATTTGGGGGGAAAAGAACTGAAGCTTTCTTT.

Only a few counts were recorded for this clonotype. V and J are TRBV6-5 and TRBJ1-1; TRBD1 might be the D (6 bases). This CDR3 spans 17 amino acids. V gave up 6 bases and J gave up 3 bases, with 23 bases separating them. CDR1 is MNHEY and CDR2 is SVGAGI in the germline V gene. CDR3 residues: CASRVRGAGAKYTEAFF. The CDR3, as DNA: TGTGCCAGCAGAGTCCGGGGGGCGGGGGCGAAGTACACTGAAGCTTTCTTT.

This chain joins TRBV20-1 and TRBJ2-7; the D is unclear. V was pared by 0 bases and J by 2 bases, with 14 bases between. The CDR3 is 15 amino acids. CDR1 and CDR2 from the germline V gene are DFQATT and SNEGSKA (reference sequence). CDR3 amino acids: CSARDVSARTYEQYF. CDR3 bases: TGCAGTGCTAGAGATGTAAGCGCCCGCACCTACGAGCAGTACTTC.

On this clonotype itself: At one end the junction does not follow the germline gene, possibly because of a read error. The V and J genes are TRBV7-6 and TRBJ2-5, with 11 bases lining up with TRBD2. Germline assignment: CDR1 SGHVS and CDR2 FNYEAQ. The CDR3 is 15 amino acids. CDR3 region: CASSLGTSGSETQYF. The CDR3 nucleotides read TGTGCTAGCAGCTTAGGGACTAGCGGCTCGGAGACCCAGTACTTC.

The chain uses TRBV27 and TRBJ1-5; 8 bases match TRBD1. CDR3 length: 14 amino acids. Losses at the gene ends were 7 bases for V and 6 bases for J; bases not matched to a gene: 8. Germline-derived CDR1 and CDR2 are MNHEY and SMNVEV (reference sequence). The CDR3 bases are TGTGCCAGCAAGGACGTGACAGGGGCTCAGCCCCAGCATTTT. It is translated as CASKDVTGAQPQHF.

This clonotype showed up just a few times. V and J are TRBV14 and TRBJ2-7; TRBD2 matches 8 bases. CDR3 size: 15 residues. The V and J ends lost 2 bases and 4 bases, in that order; junction bases with no gene match: 7. Germline lookup yields CDR1 SGHDN and CDR2 FVKESK. CDR3 coding DNA: TGTGCCAGCAGCCAACAGACGGGACTAGTGTACGAGCAGTACTTC. Translated: CASSQQTGLVYEQYF.

The gene calls are TRBV12-3 or TRBV12-4 and TRBJ1-6; TRBD1 matches at 12 bases. The CDR3 covers 18 residues. The ends lost 5 bases at V and 1 base at J; junction bases unmatched: 6. CDR3 nucleotide sequence: TGTGCCAGCAGTCCCCGGGACAGGGGGCTGTCCTATAATTCACCCCTCCACTTT. This gives the protein CASSPRDRGLSYNSPLHF.

This clonotype has ten or more counts. The chain joins TRBV7-6 to TRBJ2-3; maybe TRBD2 (5 bases). Trimming took off 6 bases at V and 0 bases at J, with 19 bases between the two ends. CDR1 and CDR2 (germline): SGHVS, FNYEAQ. CDR3 size: 17 residues. The CDR3 region has the DNA TGTGCCAGCAGTCGGGGTATCCAACCCACTAGCACAGATACGCAGTATTTT. As protein: CASSRGIQPTSTDTQYF.

About this clonotype: This may be a read error, as it is one base from a much larger clone. The V call is TRBV7-2, the J call TRBJ1-3; tentative D call: TRBD1 (5 bases). The V gene lost 2 bases and the J gene lost 11 bases, with 10 bases spanning the gap. Germline V CDR1 and CDR2: SGHTA, FQGNSA. The length of the CDR3 is 12 residues. The CDR3 DNA reads as TGTGCCAGCAGCTTAAGTCGGGACGCCATATATTTT. This encodes CASSLSRDAIYF.

J is TRBJ2-7 and V is TRBV7-6; tentatively, D is TRBD2 (6 bases). CDR3 length: 16 residues. Germline V gene data show CDR1 as SGHVS and CDR2 as FNYEAQ. The ends were cut back, 4 bases at V and 2 bases at J, with 18 bases in the middle. CDR3 sequence reads: CASSSNGASATYEQYF. The CDR3 DNA follows: TGTGCCAGCAGCTCGAACGGGGCTAGCGCCACCTACGAGCAGTACTTC.

This clonotype has only a few counts. The rearrangement joins TRBV9 to TRBJ1-5; no definite D call. V lost 0 bases, J lost 2 bases, and 9 bases lay in between. The length of the CDR3 is 15 residues. The germline V gene has CDR1 SGDLS and CDR2 YYNGEE. CDR3 in DNA: TGTGCCAGCAGCGTAGGAGGGATCGGCAATCAGCCCCAGCATTTT. This sequence encodes CASSVGGIGNQPQHF.

The chain links TRBV24-1 to TRBJ2-2; a possible D gene is TRBD1 (6 bases). Looked up from germline, CDR1 is KGHDR and CDR2 is SFDVKD. The CDR3 runs to 17 residues. Trimming pared 4 bases from V and 2 bases from J, leaving 16 bases between. The CDR3 bases are TGTGCCACCAGTGAACCACAGGGAAGACTCAACACCGGGGAGCTGTTTTTT. This codes for CATSEPQGRLNTGELFF.

The chain joins TRBV7-3 to TRBJ2-1, with 7 positions matching TRBD2. The CDR3 has 12 residues. The V gene's germline CDR1 is SGHTA and CDR2 FQGTGA. The trim removed 5 bases at V and 15 bases at J, leaving 10 bases unmatched. CDR3 region: CASSQGPPGGFF. The DNA of the CDR3 is TGTGCCAGCAGCCAGGGACCGCCGGGAGGGTTCTTC.

This chain uses TRBV6-2 or TRBV6-3 with TRBJ1-1, with D maybe TRBD1 (5 bases). The germline gives CDR1 MNHEY, CDR2 SVGEGT. This CDR3 spans 13 amino acids. Trimming removed 5 bases at V and 7 bases at J, with 14 bases between. In DNA form, the CDR3 reads TGTGCCAGCAGTCCGGGACTCGAGGATGAAGCTTTCTTT. This encodes CASSPGLEDEAFF.

This clonotype has just a few counts. The chain combines TRBV7-2 with TRBJ2-1; TRBD2 matches 7 bases. CDR1 and CDR2 from the germline V gene are SGHTA and FQGNSA. Trimming cost V 2 bases and J 7 bases; bases outside gene matches: 2. The CDR3 sequence is 13 residues long. The CDR3 is CASSLNGGNEQFF. CDR3 coding DNA: TGTGCCAGCAGCTTAAACGGGGGGAATGAGCAGTTCTTC.

This chain links TRBV7-6 with TRBJ1-1, with TRBD1 as a possible D gene (5 bases). Trimming stripped 4 bases from V and 3 bases from J, with 12 bases between. The CDR3 totals 14 residues. CDR1 is SGHVS and CDR2 is FNYEAQ in the germline V gene. The CDR3 loop reads CASSSLGGDTEAFF. DNA for the CDR3: TGTGCCAGCAGCTCCCTTGGGGGGGACACTGAAGCTTTCTTT.

This chain joins TRBV18 and TRBJ2-5, with a possible D match to TRBD2 (5 bases). CDR3 size: 15 residues. The germline V and J ends were trimmed by 0 bases and 3 bases, with 11 bases remaining between them. The V gene's germline CDR1 is KGHSH and CDR2 LQKENI. CDR3 nucleotide sequence: TGTGCCAGCTCACCACCACGGATAGCGAAAGAGACCCAGTACTTC. It yields the protein CASSPPRIAKETQYF.